This T cell receptor beta chain was recorded in a study of regulatory T cells in long-lasting Graves disease. General study findings and limits: It was in persistent disease that TRBV28, TRBJ1-2 and TRBJ2-5 were favored.

This CDR3 contains 14 residues. The TCR beta library used iRepertoire HTBI primers with Arm-PCR amplification of CDR3. One entry per CDR3 protein results from TCRdb running MiXCR on the multiplex PCR reads. The sample lists some 500,000 distinct CDR3 sequences, roughly 16% occurring once. Time point meaning: newly diagnosed GD, antithyroid drugs for less than 3 months. The TCR library was made from RNA extracted from PBMCs. A remark on this clonotype: What it binds is unknown. With a much larger clone just one base away, this may be a read error.

These data were also filed under a second study, of T cells in Graves' hyperthyroidism and ophthalmopathy.

V and J are TRBV12-3 or TRBV12-4 and TRBJ2-5; D is unresolved. This material consisted of peripheral blood mononuclear cells (PBMCs), taken at new diagnosis, from a patient treated with antithyroid drugs. The sequence was collected from a woman aged 40-65 years with Graves disease. For the CDR3, the DNA is TGTGCCGGCAGTCAAGGGATAGGAAGTATGGCCCAGTACTTC. Amino acid sequence: CAGSQGIGSMAQYF.